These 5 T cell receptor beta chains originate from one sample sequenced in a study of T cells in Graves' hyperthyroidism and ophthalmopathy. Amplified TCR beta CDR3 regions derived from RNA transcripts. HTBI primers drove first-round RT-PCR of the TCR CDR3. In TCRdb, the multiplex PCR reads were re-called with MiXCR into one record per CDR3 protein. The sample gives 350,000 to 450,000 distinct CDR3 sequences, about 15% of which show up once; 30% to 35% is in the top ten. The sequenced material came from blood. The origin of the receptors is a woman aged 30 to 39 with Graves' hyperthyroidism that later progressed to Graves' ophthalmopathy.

The CDR3 here is CSVKTGHTEAFF. The CDR3 nucleotides read TGCAGCGTCAAAACAGGGCACACTGAAGCTTTCTTT. The chain combines TRBV29-1 with TRBJ1-1; D is perhaps TRBD1 (6 bases). Trimming left V 6 bases short and J 3 bases short, with 11 bases between. CDR1 and CDR2 (germline): SQVTM, ANQGSEA. The CDR3 is 12 amino acids.

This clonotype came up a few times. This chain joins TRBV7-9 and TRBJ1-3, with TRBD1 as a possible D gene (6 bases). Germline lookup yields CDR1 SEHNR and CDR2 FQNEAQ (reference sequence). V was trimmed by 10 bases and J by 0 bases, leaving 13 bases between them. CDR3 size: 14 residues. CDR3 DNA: TGTGCCAACGAGGGGGGAAACTCTGGAAACACCATATATTTT. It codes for CANEGGNSGNTIYF.

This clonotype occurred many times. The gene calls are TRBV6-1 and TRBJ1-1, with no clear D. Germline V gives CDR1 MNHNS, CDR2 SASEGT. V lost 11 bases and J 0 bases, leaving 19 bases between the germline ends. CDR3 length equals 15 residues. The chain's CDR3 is CAGRTTIGMNTEAFF. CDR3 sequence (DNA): TGTGCCGGTAGGACTACAATTGGGATGAACACTGAAGCTTTCTTT.

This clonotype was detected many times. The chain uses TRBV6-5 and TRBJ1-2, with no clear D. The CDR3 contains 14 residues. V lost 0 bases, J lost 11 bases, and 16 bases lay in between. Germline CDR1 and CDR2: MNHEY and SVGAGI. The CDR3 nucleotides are TGTGCCAGCAGTTACTCTAGTTCCGACGGAGAATACACCTTC. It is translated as CASSYSSSDGEYTF.

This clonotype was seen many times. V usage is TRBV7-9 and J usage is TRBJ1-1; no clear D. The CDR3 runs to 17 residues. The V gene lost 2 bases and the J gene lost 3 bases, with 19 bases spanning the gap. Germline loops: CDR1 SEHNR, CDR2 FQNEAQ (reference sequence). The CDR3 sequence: CASSLSVDWRVYTEAFF. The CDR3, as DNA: TGTGCCAGCAGCTTATCCGTAGACTGGAGAGTGTACACTGAAGCTTTCTTT.